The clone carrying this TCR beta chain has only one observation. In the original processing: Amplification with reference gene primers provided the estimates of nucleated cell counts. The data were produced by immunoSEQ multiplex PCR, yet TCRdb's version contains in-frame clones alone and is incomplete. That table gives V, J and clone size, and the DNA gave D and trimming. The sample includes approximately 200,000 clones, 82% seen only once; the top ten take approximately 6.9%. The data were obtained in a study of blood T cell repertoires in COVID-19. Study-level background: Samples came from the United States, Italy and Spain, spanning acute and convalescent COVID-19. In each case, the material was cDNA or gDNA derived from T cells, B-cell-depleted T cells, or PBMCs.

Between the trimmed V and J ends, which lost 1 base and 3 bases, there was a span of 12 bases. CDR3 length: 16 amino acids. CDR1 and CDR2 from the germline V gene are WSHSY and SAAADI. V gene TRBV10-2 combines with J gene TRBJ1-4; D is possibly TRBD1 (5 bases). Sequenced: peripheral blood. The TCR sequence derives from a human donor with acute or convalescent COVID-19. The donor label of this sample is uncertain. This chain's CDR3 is CASSELGVVANEKLFF. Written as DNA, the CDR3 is TGCGCCAGCAGTGAGTTAGGGGTGGTGGCTAATGAAAAACTGTTTTTT.